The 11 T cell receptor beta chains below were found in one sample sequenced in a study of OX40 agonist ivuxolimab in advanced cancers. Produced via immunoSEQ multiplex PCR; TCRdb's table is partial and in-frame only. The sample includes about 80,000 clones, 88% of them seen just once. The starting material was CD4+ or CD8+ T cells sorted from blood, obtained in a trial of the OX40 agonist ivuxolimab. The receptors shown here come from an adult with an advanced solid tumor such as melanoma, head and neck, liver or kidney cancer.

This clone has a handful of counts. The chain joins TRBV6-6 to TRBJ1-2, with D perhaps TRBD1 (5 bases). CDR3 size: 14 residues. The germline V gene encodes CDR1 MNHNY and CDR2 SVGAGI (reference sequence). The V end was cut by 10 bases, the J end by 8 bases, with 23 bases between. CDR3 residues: CATGPGPLLRGYTF. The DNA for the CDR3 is TGTGCCACCGGACCGGGACCCCTCCTCAGGGGCTACACCTTC.

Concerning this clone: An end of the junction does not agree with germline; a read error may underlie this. In nucleotides, the CDR3 is TGTGCCAGTAGAATAGGGGGGGGGAATGAGCAGTTCTTC. Amino acids: CASRIGGGNEQFF. The chain links TRBV19 to TRBJ2-1, with a tentative D call TRBD2 (7 bases). The CDR3 loop spans 13 amino acids. Germline assignment: CDR1 LNHDA and CDR2 SQIVND (reference sequence).

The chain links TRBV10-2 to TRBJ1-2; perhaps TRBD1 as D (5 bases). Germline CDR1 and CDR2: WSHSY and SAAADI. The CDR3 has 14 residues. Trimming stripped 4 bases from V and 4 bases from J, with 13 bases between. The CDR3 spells CASSATVISYGYTF. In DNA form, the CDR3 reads TGCGCCAGCAGTGCGACAGTTATCTCCTATGGCTACACCTTC.

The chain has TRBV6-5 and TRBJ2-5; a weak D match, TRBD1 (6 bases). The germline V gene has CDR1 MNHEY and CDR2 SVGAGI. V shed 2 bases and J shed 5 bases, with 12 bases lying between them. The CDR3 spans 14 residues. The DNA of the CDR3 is TGTGCCAGCAGTTACGACACAGGGTGGGAGACCCAGTACTTC. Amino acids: CASSYDTGWETQYF.

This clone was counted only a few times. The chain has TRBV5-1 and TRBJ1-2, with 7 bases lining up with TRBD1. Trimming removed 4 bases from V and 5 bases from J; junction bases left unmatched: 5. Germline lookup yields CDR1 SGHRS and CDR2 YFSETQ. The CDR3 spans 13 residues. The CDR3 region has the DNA TGCGCCAGCAGCCCGGAGGGACAGTATGGCTACACCTTC. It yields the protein CASSPEGQYGYTF.

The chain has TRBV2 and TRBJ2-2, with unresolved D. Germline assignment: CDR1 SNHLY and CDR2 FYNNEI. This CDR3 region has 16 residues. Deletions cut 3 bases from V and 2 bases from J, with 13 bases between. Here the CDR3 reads CASSDMGIINTGELFF. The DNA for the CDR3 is TGTGCCAGCAGTGATATGGGTATTATTAACACCGGGGAGCTGTTTTTT.

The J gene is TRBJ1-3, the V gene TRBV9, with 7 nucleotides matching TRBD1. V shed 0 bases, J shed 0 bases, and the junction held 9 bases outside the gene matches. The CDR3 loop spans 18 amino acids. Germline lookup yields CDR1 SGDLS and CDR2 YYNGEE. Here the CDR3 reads CASSVASLQGSSGNTIYF. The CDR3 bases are TGTGCCAGCAGCGTAGCTTCCCTACAGGGGAGCTCTGGAAACACCATATATTTT.

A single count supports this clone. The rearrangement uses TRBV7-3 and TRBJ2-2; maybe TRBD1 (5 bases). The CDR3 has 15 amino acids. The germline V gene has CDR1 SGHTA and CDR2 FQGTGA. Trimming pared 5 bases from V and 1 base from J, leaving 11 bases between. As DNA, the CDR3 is TGTGCCAGCAGCCAAATCGGACAGAACACCGGGGAGCTGTTTTTT. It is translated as CASSQIGQNTGELFF.

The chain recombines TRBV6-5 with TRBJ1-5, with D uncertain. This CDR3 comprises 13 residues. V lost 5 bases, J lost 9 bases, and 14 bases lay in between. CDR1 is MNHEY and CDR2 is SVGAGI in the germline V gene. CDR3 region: CASSEEAGVPQHF. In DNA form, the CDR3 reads TGTGCCAGCAGTGAAGAGGCCGGGGTGCCCCAGCATTTT.

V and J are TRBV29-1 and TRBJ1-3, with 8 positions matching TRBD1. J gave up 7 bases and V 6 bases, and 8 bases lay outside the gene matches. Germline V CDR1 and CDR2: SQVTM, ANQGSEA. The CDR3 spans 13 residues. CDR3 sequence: CSVELTGANTIYF. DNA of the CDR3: TGCAGCGTCGAATTGACAGGGGCCAACACCATATATTTT.

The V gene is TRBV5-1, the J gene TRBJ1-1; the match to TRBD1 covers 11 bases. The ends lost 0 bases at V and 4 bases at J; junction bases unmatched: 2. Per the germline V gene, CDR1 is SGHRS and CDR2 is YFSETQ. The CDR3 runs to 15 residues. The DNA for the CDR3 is TGCGCCAGCAGCTTGGGGACAGGGGGCCCCACTGAAGCTTTCTTT. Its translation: CASSLGTGGPTEAFF.